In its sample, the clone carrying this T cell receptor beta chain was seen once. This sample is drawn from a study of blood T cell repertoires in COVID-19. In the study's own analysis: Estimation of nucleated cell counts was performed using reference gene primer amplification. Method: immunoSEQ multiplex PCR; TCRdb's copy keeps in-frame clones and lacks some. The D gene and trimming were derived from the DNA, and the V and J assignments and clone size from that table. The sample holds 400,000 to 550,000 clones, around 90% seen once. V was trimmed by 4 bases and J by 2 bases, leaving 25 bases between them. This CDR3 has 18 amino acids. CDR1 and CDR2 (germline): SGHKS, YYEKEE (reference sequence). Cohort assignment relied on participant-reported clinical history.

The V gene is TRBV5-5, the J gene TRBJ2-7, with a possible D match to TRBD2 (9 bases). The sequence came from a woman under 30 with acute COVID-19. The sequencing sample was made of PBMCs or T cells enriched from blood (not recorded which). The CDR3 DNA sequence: TGTGCCAGCAGCCAAGGGGACAGGTTAATAGCGGGGGCCTACGAGCAGTACTTC. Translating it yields CASSQGDRLIAGAYEQYF.